The present T cell receptor beta chain was sequenced within a study of blood T cell repertoires in COVID-19 (TCRdb year 2020). Regarding the research as a whole: Collaborator samples came from the United States, Italy and Spain and covered acute and convalescent phases of COVID-19. Deeply sampled blood TCRbeta repertoires from subjects exposed to, actively infected with, or recovered from COVID-19 were included in the dataset. The prospective study material was composed of cDNA or gDNA derived from T cells, B-cell-depleted T cells, or PBMCs. HLA class I and class II types, where available, came from metadata supplied by the sample provider rather than from assay-based typing. Nearly every sample came with metadata listing a de-identified subject ID, COVID-19 status, age in years and sex. The samples were drawn from two sources: the first 160 participants of the ongoing ImmuneRACE study, and 1,000 to 1,500 subjects contributed by 6 global collaborators. The repertoires were released in a freely available public database intended as a resource for research on the immune response to SARS-CoV-2. Summary of the overall study and its limitations: Clinical and demographic metadata were provided uncurated, with the amount varying by source and participant.

V is pruned by 5 bases and J by 8 bases, leaving 10 bases of the junction without a gene match. The CDR3 runs 16 residues from the cysteine to the phenylalanine. Only the CDR3 part of the read is kept: 48 bases, read in frame from the first base. CDR1 SGHRS and CDR2 YFSETQ were looked up in the germline V gene. Whole blood was collected in K2EDTA tubes by collaborating institutions according to the institutions' own protocols. For TCRbeta analysis, collaborator samples were shipped as frozen whole blood, as isolated PBMCs, or as DNA extracted from either sample type. TCRbeta CDR3 regions were amplified from genomic DNA using the immunoSEQ Assay, a bias-controlled multiplex PCR. In the original analysis: The number of nucleated cells in each sample was estimated from the amplification of reference gene primers within the assay. Sequence reads were collapsed and filtered to measure the absolute abundance of every unique TCRbeta CDR3 rearrangement. For each sample, productive Simpson clonality was calculated as the square root of Simpson's diversity index over productive rearrangements. TCRdb re-hosts the immuneACCESS table, in-frame sequences only. Its copies lack some clones; in the studies checked, an unresolved V gene accounts for under half of them, and the cause for the rest is not known. Clone size and the V and J calls come from that table; the DNA yielded D and trimming. The sample has tens of thousands of clones on record, 90% to 95% of them singletons. Of the sample, almost 4% falls within the top ten clones.

As to this clone: This receptor's antigen is unknown. Base qualities were left out, and no much larger clone turns up one base away.

Sequencing was performed on peripheral blood. Here the chain combines TRBV5-1 and TRBJ2-1, and 13 junctional nucleotides match TRBD2. The receptor comes from a man between 45 and 60 years old with acute or convalescent COVID-19. CDR3 loop: CASRTGTSGTLDEQFF. In nucleotides, the sequence is TGCGCCAGCAGGACCGGGACTAGCGGGACTTTAGATGAGCAGTTCTTC.